One sample yielded the 13 T cell receptor beta chains listed below, sequenced in a study of radiotherapy plus CTLA-4 blockade in lung cancer. Sequenced by immunoSEQ multiplex PCR; TCRdb stores in-frame clones only, minus some. The sample shows almost 55,000 clones, around 85% of them seen only once. The sequences come from peripheral blood, collected from a patient treated with radiotherapy plus ipilimumab. The receptors were gathered from a human donor with non-small cell lung cancer who had a partial response to radiotherapy plus ipilimumab.

J is TRBJ1-4 and V is TRBV28; TRBD1 is a possible D gene (6 bases). The CDR3 loop spans 14 amino acids. The germline V gene encodes CDR1 MDHEN and CDR2 SYDVKM. V lost 7 bases to trimming and J lost 7 bases, with 16 bases between them. CDR3 DNA: TGTGCCAGCACCTCAACAGGGTCCGGTGAAAAACTGTTTTTT. It encodes CASTSTGSGEKLFF. Variable domain in full (rest from reference TRBV28 and TRBJ1-4): DVKVTQSSRYLVKRTGEKVFLECVQDMDHENMFWYRQDPGLGLRLIYFSYDVKMKEKGDIPEGYSVSREKKERFSLILESASTNQTSMYLCASTSTGSGEKLFFGSGTQLSVL.

V usage is TRBV29-1 and J usage is TRBJ2-2; 7 nucleotides match TRBD1. V shed 7 bases and J 3 bases; nucleotides not matched to a gene: 8. The CDR3 loop spans 14 amino acids. Per the germline V gene, CDR1 is SQVTM and CDR2 is ANQGSEA. CDR3 region: CSGKQGPYTGELFF. The CDR3 DNA is TGCAGCGGCAAACAGGGGCCCTACACCGGGGAGCTGTTTTTT.

The rearrangement uses TRBV27 and TRBJ1-5, with 9 bases aligning to TRBD1. With 4 bases clipped from V and 3 bases from J, the junction kept 10 bases outside the gene matches. The CDR3 has 17 amino acids. The germline CDR1 and CDR2 sequences are MNHEY and SMNVEV (reference sequence). The CDR3 region is CASSSQKQGAPNQPQHF. The CDR3 nucleotides are TGTGCCAGCAGTTCACAAAAACAGGGGGCGCCCAATCAGCCCCAGCATTTT.

The chain links TRBV5-6 to TRBJ2-3, with D uncertain. The CDR3 is 12 residues long. Germline lookup yields CDR1 SGHDT and CDR2 YYEEEE. The V and J ends lost 3 bases and 2 bases respectively, with 4 bases between them. The CDR3 DNA is TGTGCCAGCAGCTCGTACACAGATACGCAGTATTTT. Its protein is CASSSYTDTQYF.

V gene TRBV27 combines with J gene TRBJ2-5; 12 bases are shared with TRBD2. This CDR3 is 15 amino acids long. The V segment lost 4 bases and the J segment 8 bases; nucleotides outside the gene matches: 8. Germline V gives CDR1 MNHEY, CDR2 SMNVEV (reference sequence). CDR3 nucleotides: TGTGCCAGCAGTTCTGGACTAGCGGGGTCGACAACCCAGTACTTC. Translation: CASSSGLAGSTTQYF.

The table lists this clone with a few counts. The CDR3: CASSSGQIPSSSNSPLHF. In nucleotides, the CDR3 is TGCGCCAGCAGCTCGGGACAGATTCCGAGCTCTAGTAATTCACCCCTCCACTTT. The chain combines TRBV5-1 with TRBJ1-6; 7 nucleotides agree with TRBD1. The CDR3 runs to 18 residues. Germline values: CDR1 SGHRS, CDR2 YFSETQ. Unmatched junction bases numbered 15, after V lost 3 bases and J lost 6 bases.

This clone was observed a few times. The chain employs TRBV4-2 and TRBJ2-3, with 8 positions matching TRBD1. Trimming took 4 bases from V and 12 from J; bases not matched to a gene: 6. The germline CDR1 and CDR2 sequences are LGHNA and YNFKEQ. CDR3 length: 12 residues. CDR3 DNA: TGTGCCAGCAGCCTCGGGACAGGTTTACAGTATTTT. Encoded protein: CASSLGTGLQYF.

This chain connects TRBV4-1 to TRBJ2-1; TRBD2 matches 9 bases. The CDR3 has 17 residues. J was trimmed by 4 bases and V by 0 bases; bases with no gene match: 7. The germline gives CDR1 MGHRA, CDR2 YSYEKL. CDR3 loop: CASSQDRLAGSYNEQFF. CDR3 coding DNA: TGCGCCAGCAGCCAAGATCGCCTAGCGGGGAGTTACAATGAGCAGTTCTTC.

The chain is built from TRBV2 and TRBJ2-3; tentatively, D is TRBD2 (7 bases). The CDR3 is made up of 16 amino acids. V dropped 5 bases and J dropped 3 bases, with 18 bases sitting between them. CDR1 is SNHLY, CDR2 FYNNEI, per germline. The CDR3 protein is CASSTTRGATTDTQYF. The CDR3 region has the DNA TGTGCCAGCAGTACCACCCGGGGGGCCACAACAGATACGCAGTATTTT.

This clone was observed a single time. The CDR3 protein is CATSRDRTGKFF. The CDR3 nucleotides are TGTGCCACCAGCAGAGATCGGACAGGGAAGTTCTTC. The V call is TRBV15, the J call TRBJ2-1, with 8 bases aligning to TRBD1. The J segment lost 14 bases and the V segment lost 0 bases, leaving 3 bases of the junction unmatched. Looked up from germline, CDR1 is LNHNV and CDR2 is YYDKDF (reference sequence). The CDR3 has 12 residues.

The chain combines TRBV6-5 with TRBJ2-7; 9 bases fit TRBD1. The CDR3 covers 16 residues. V shed 4 bases, J shed 6 bases, and the junction held 13 bases outside the gene matches. Germline CDR1 and CDR2: MNHEY and SVGAGI. The CDR3 DNA reads TGTGCCAGCAGTTCACTTCCGGGACAGGGTCGCAGCGAGCAGTACTTC. This encodes CASSSLPGQGRSEQYF.

The gene calls are TRBV2 and TRBJ2-7, with 9 bases lining up with TRBD1. V shed 3 bases and J 7 bases; nucleotides not matched to a gene: 7. The CDR3 sequence is 14 residues long. CDR1 and CDR2 (germline): SNHLY, FYNNEI. The CDR3, as DNA: TGTGCCAGCAGTGATGGCGGGACAGGGAGGGAGCAGTACTTC. Its translation is CASSDGGTGREQYF. The entire variable domain, with the rest obtained from reference TRBV2 and TRBJ2-7, is as follows: EPEVTQTPSHQVTQMGQEVILRCVPISNHLYFYWYRQILGQKVEFLVSFYNNEISEKSEIFDDQFSVERPDGSNFTLKIRSTKLEDSAMYFCASSDGGTGREQYFGPGTRLTVT.

The chain combines TRBV7-3 with TRBJ2-1; TRBD2 is a possible D gene (5 bases). The CDR3 length is 16 residues. V gave up 1 base and J gave up 4 bases, with 14 bases separating them. Germline assignment: CDR1 SGHTA and CDR2 FQGTGA. CDR3 protein: CASSLMASSLYNEQFF. The CDR3 bases are TGTGCCAGCAGCTTAATGGCTAGCAGTCTATACAATGAGCAGTTCTTC.